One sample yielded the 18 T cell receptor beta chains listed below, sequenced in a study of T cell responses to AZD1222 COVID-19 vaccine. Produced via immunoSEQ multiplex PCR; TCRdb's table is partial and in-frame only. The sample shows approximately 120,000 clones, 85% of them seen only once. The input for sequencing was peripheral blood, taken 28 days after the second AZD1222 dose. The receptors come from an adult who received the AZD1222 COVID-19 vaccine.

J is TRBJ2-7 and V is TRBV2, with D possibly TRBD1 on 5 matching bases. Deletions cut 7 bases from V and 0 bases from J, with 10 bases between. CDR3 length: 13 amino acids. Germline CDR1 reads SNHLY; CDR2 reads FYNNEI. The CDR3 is CASIGVSSYEQYF. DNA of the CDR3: TGTGCCAGCATAGGGGTGAGCTCCTACGAGCAGTACTTC.

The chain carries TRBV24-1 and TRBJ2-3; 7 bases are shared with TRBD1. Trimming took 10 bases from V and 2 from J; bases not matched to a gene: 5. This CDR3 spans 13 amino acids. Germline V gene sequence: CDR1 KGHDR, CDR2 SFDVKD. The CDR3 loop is CATGQQFTDTQYF. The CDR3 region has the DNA TGTGCCACGGGACAGCAGTTCACAGATACGCAGTATTTT.

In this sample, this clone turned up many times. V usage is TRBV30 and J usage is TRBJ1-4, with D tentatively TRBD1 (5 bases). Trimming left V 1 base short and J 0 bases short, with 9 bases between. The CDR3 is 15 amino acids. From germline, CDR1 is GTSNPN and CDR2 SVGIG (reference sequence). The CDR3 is CAWSGIQATNEKLFF. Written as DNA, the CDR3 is TGTGCCTGGAGTGGGATACAGGCAACTAATGAAAAACTGTTTTTT.

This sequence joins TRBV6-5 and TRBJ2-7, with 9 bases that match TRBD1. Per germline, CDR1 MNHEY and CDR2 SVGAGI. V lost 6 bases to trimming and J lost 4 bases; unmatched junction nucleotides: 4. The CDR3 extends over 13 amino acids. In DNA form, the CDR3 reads TGTGCCAGCAGCCGGGACAGGGATTACGAGCAGTACTTC. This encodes CASSRDRDYEQYF.

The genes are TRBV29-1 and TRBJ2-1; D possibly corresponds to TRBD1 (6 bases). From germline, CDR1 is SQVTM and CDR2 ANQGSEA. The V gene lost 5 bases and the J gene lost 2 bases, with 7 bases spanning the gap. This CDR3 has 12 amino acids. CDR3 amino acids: CSVNRAYNEQFF. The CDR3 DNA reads TGCAGCGTTAACAGGGCCTACAATGAGCAGTTCTTC.

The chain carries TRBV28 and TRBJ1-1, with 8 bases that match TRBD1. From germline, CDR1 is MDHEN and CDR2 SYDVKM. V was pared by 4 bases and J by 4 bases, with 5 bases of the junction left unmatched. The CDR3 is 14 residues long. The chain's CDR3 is CASSSGDRLTEAFF. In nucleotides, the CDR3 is TGTGCCAGCAGTTCTGGGGACAGGCTCACTGAAGCTTTCTTT.

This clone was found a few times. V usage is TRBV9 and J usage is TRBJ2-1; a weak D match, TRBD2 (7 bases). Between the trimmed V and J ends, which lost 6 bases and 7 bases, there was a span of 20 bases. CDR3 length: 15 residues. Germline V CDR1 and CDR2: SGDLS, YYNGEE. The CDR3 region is CASNPGGGGRNEQFF. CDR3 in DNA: TGTGCCAGCAACCCCGGGGGCGGGGGCCGGAATGAGCAGTTCTTC.

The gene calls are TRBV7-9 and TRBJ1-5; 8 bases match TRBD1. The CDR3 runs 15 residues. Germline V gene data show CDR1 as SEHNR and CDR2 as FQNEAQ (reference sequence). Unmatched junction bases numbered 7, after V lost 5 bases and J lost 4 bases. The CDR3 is CASSTGTGLNQPQHF. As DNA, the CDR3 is TGTGCCAGCAGCACCGGGACAGGTCTTAATCAGCCCCAGCATTTT.

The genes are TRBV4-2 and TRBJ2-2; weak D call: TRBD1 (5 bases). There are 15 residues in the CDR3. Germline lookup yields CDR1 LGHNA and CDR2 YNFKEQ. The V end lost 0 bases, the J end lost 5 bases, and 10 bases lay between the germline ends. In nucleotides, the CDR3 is TGTGCCAGCAGCCAAGATTTAGGGGCTACCGGGGAGCTGTTTTTT. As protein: CASSQDLGATGELFF.

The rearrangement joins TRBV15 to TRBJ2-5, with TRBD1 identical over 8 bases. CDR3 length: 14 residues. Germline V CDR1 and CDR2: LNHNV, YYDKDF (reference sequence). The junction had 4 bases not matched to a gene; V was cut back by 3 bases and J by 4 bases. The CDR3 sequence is CATSSGQGVETQYF. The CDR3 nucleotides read TGTGCCACCAGCAGTGGACAGGGTGTAGAGACCCAGTACTTC.

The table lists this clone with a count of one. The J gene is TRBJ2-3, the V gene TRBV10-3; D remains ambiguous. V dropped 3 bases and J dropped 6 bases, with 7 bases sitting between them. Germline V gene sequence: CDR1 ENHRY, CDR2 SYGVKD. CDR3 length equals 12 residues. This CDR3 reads CAISDGYDTQYF. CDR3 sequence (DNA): TGTGCCATCAGTGATGGATATGATACGCAGTATTTT.

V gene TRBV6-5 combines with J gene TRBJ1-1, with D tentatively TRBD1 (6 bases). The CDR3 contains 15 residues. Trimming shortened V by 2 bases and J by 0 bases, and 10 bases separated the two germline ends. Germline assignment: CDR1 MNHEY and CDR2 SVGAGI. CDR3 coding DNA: TGTGCCAGCAGTTACGGAGGGGGAGTGAACACTGAAGCTTTCTTT. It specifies CASSYGGGVNTEAFF.

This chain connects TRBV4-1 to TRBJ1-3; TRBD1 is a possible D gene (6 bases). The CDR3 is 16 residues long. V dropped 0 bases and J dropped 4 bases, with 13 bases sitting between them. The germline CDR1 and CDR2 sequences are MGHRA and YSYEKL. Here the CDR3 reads CASSQDSGAWGNTIYF. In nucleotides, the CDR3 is TGCGCCAGCAGCCAAGATTCGGGGGCGTGGGGAAACACCATATATTTT.

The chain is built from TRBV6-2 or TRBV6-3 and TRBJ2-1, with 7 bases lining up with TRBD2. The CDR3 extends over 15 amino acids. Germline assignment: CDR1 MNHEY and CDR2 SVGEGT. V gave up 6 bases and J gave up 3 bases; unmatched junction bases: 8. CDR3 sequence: CASSNGGGLYNEQFF. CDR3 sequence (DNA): TGTGCCAGCAGCAACGGCGGGGGACTCTACAATGAGCAGTTCTTC.

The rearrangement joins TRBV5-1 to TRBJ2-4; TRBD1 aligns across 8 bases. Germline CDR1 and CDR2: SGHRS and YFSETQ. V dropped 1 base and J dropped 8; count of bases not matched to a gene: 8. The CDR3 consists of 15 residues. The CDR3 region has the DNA TGCGCCAGCAGCTTGATCCCAGGGGGCACGGACATTCAGTACTTC. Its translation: CASSLIPGGTDIQYF.

CDR3 DNA sequence: TGCGCCAGCAGCCCACTAGCGGGGGACGACAATGAGCAGTTCTTC. This gives the protein CASSPLAGDDNEQFF. V is TRBV5-1 and J is TRBJ2-1, with TRBD2 matching 11 bases. V was pared by 4 bases and J by 5 bases, with 5 bases of the junction left unmatched. CDR1 is SGHRS, CDR2 YFSETQ, per germline. This CDR3 has 15 amino acids.

The CDR3 DNA sequence: TGTGCCAGCTCACCACAAGACGGGGGGCGGGAGACCCAGTACTTC. Translation: CASSPQDGGRETQYF. This rearrangement joins TRBV18 to TRBJ2-5; maybe TRBD2 (7 bases). The germline gives CDR1 KGHSH, CDR2 LQKENI. The CDR3 loop spans 15 amino acids. V lost 1 base and J lost 5, with 14 bases in between. The full variable domain, with the rest looked up from reference TRBV18 and TRBJ2-5, is NAGVMQNPRHLVRRRGQEARLRCSPMKGHSHVYWYRQLPEEGLKFMVYLQKENIIDESGMPKERFSAEFPKEGPSILRIQQVVRGDSAAYFCASSPQDGGRETQYFGPGTRLLVL.

The CDR3 DNA sequence: TGTGCCAGCAGACACGGACATACCCAAGGCTACACCTTC. It specifies CASRHGHTQGYTF. The chain carries TRBV28 and TRBJ1-2; tentative D call: TRBD1 (5 bases). The germline gives CDR1 MDHEN, CDR2 SYDVKM. The CDR3 sequence is 13 residues long. Trimming cost V 6 bases and J 8 bases, with 16 bases left between them.